This T cell receptor (beta chain) was retrieved from a study of blood T cell repertoires in COVID-19. Germline V gene data show CDR1 as SGHRS and CDR2 as YFSETQ. The CDR3 runs to 18 residues. V gave up 0 bases and J gave up 6 bases, with 24 bases separating them. Assay used: immunoSEQ multiplex PCR; TCRdb lists only in-frame clones, some missing. Of about 200,000 clones in the sample, approximately 94% are singletons; the top ten hold around 0.8%. Sequencing was performed on peripheral blood. The chain is built from TRBV5-1 and TRBJ1-2; D unclear. This clonotype was sampled from a man aged 25 to 45 with COVID-19, enrolled during active disease. The DNA of the CDR3 is TGCGCCAGCAGCTTGGCCATGGGCCTCCCGAGCAGCGGGAATGGCTACACCTTC. Protein product: CASSLAMGLPSSGNGYTF. Drawing the rest from reference TRBV5-1 and TRBJ1-2, the complete variable domain is KAGVTQTPRYLIKTRGQQVTLSCSPISGHRSVSWYQQTPGQGLQFLFEYFSETQRNKGNFPGRFSGRQFSNSRSEMNVSTLELGDSALYLCASSLAMGLPSSGNGYTFGSGTRLTVV.